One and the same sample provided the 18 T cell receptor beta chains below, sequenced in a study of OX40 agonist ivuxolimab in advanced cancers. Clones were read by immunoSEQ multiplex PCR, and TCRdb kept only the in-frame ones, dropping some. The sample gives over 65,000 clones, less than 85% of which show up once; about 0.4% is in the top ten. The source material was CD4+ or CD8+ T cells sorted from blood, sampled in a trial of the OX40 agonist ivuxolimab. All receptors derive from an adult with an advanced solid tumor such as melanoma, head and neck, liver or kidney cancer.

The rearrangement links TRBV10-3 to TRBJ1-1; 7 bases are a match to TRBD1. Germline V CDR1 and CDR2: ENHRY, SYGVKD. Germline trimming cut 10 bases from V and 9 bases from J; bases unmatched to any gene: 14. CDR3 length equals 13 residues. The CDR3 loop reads CATRDNPGQKAFF. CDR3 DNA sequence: TGTGCCACCCGTGATAATCCGGGACAGAAAGCTTTCTTT.

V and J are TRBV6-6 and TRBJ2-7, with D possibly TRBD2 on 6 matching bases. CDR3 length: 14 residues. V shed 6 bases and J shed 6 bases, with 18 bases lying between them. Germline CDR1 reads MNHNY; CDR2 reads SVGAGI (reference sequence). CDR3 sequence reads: CASRLRDFIPEQYF. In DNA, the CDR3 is TGTGCCAGCAGGCTCAGGGACTTCATCCCCGAGCAGTACTTC.

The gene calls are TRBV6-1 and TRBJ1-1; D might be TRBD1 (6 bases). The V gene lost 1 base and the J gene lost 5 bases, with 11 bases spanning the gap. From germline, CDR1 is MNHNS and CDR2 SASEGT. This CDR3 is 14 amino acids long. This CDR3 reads CASSEGGARTEAFF. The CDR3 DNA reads TGTGCCAGCAGTGAAGGGGGGGCGCGAACTGAAGCTTTCTTT.

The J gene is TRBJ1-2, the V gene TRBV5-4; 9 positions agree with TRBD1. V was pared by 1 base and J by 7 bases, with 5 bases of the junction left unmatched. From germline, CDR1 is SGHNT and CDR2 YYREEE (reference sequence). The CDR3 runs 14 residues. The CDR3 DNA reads TGTGCCAGCAGCTTGACAGGGGGCGTGGGTGGCTACACCTTC. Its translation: CASSLTGGVGGYTF. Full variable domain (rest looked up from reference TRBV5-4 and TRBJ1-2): ETGVTQSPTHLIKTRGQQVTLRCSSQSGHNTVSWYQQALGQGPQFIFQYYREEENGRGNFPPRFSGLQFPNYSSELNVNALELDDSALYLCASSLTGGVGGYTFGSGTRLTVV.

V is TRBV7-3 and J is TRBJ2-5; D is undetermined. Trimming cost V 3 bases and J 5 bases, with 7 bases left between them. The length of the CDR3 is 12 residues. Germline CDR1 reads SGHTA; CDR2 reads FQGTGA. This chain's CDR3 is CASSFIGETQYF. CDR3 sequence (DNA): TGTGCCAGCAGCTTTATTGGGGAGACCCAGTACTTC.

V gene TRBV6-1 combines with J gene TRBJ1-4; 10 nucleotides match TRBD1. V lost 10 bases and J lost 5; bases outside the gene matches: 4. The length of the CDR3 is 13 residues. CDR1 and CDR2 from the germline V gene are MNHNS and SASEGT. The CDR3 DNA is TGTGCCACCGCGGGACAGGGGAATGAAAAACTGTTTTTT. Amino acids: CATAGQGNEKLFF.

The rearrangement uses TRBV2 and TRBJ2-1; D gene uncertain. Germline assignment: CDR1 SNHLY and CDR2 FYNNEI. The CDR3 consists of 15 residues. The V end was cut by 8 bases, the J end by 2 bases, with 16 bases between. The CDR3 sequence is CASHKSESAYNEQFF. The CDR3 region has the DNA TGTGCCAGCCACAAGTCGGAATCTGCCTACAATGAGCAGTTCTTC.

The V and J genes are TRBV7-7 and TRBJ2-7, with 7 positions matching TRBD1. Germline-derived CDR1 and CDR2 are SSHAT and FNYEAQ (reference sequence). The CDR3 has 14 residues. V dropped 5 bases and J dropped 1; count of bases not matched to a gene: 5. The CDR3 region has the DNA TGTGCCAGCAGCCCCACACAGGGGTCCTACGAGCAGTACTTC. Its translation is CASSPTQGSYEQYF.

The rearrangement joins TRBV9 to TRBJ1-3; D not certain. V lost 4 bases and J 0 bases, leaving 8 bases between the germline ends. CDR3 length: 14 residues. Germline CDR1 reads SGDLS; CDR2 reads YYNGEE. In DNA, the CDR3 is TGTGCCAGCAGCACCGGGTTCTCTGGAAACACCATATATTTT. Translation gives CASSTGFSGNTIYF. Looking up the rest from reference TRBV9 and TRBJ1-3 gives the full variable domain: DSGVTQTPKHLITATGQRVTLRCSPRSGDLSVYWYQQSLDQGLQFLIQYYNGEERAKGNILERFSAQQFPDLHSELNLSSLELGDSALYFCASSTGFSGNTIYFGEGSWLTVV.

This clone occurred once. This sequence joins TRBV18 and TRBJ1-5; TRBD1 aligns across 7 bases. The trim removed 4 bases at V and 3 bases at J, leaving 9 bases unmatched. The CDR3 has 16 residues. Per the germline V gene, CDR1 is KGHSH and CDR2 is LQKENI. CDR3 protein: CASSLPQGGFNQPQHF. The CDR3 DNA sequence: TGTGCCAGCTCACTCCCCCAGGGGGGTTTCAATCAGCCCCAGCATTTT.

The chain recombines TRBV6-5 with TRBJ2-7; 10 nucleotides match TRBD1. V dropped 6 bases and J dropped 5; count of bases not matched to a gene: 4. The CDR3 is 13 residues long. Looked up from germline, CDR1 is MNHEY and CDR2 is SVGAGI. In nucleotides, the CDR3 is TGTGCCAGCAGGTGGACAGGGGGACACGAGCAGTACTTC. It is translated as CASRWTGGHEQYF.

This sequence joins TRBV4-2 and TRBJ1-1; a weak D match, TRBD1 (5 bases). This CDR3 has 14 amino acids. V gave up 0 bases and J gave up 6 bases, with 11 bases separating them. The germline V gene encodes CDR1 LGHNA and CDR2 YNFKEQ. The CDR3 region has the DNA TGTGCCAGCAGCCAAGAGGGTAGGGACGCTGAAGCTTTCTTT. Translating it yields CASSQEGRDAEAFF.

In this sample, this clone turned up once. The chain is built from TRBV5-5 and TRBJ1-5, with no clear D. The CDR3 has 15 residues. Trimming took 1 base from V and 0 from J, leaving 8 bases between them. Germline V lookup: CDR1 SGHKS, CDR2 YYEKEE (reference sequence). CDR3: CASSLTGNSNQPQHF. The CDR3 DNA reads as TGTGCCAGCAGCTTGACCGGGAATAGCAATCAGCCCCAGCATTTT.

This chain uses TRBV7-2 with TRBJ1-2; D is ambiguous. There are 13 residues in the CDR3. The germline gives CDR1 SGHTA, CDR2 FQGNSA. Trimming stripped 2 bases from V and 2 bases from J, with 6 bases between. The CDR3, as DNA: TGTGCCAGCAGCTTAAATGGCAACTATGGCTACACCTTC. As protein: CASSLNGNYGYTF.

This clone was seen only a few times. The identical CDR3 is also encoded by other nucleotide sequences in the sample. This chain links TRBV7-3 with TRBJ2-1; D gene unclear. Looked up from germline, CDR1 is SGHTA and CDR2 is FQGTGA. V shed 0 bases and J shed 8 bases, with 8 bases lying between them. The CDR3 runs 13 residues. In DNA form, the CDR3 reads TGTGCCAGCAGCTTAACAGTTTCTCATGAGCAGTTCTTC. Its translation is CASSLTVSHEQFF.

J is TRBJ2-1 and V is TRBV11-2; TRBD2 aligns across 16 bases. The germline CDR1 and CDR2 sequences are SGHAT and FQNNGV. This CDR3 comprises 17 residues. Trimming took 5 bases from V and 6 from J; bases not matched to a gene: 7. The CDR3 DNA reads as TGTGCCAGCAGCCCGGGACTAGCGGGAGGGATACGCAATGAGCAGTTCTTC. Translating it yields CASSPGLAGGIRNEQFF.

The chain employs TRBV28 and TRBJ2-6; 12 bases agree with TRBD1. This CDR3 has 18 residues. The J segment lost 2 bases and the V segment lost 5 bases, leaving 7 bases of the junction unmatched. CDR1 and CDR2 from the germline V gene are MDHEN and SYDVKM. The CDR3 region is CASSPPGTGGAGANVLTF. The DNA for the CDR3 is TGTGCCAGCAGTCCCCCCGGGACAGGGGGCGCTGGGGCCAACGTCCTGACTTTC.

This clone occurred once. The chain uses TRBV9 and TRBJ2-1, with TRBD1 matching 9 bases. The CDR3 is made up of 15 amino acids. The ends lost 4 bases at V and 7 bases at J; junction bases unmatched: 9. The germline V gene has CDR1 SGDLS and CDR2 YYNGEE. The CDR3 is CASSWDGTGRNEQFF. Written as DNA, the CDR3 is TGTGCCAGCAGCTGGGACGGGACAGGGCGAAATGAGCAGTTCTTC.